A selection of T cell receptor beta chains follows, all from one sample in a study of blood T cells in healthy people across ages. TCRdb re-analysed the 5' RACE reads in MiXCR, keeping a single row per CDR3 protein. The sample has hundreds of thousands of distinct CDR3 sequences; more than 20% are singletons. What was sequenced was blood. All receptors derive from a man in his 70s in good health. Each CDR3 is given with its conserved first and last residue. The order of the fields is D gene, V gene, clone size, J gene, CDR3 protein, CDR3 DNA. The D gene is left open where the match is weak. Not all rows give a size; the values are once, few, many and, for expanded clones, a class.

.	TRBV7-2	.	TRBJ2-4	CASSNQGGGDIQYF	TGTGCCAGCAGCAACCAGGGTGGAGGGGACATTCAGTACTTC
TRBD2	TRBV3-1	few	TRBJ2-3	CASSQDRERGVPDTQYF	TGTGCCAGCAGCCAAGATCGGGAGCGGGGGGTGCCAGATACGCAGTATTTT
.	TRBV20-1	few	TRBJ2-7	CSARERINSYEQYF	TGCAGTGCTAGGGAGCGGATTAACTCCTACGAGCAGTACTTC
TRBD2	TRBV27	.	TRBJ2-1	CASNQLAGALSYNEQFF	TGTGCCAGCAACCAACTAGCGGGAGCCCTCTCCTACAATGAGCAGTTCTTC
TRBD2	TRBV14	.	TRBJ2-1	CASSLRGSLFNEQFF	TGTGCCAGCAGCTTACGCGGGAGTCTCTTCAATGAGCAGTTCTTC
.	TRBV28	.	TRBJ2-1	CASRFAQGMEQFF	TGTGCCAGCAGATTCGCGCAGGGAATGGAGCAGTTCTTC
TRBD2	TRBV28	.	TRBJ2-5	CASSLGGSGRRETQYF	TGTGCCAGCAGTTTAGGCGGTAGCGGGAGGAGGGAGACCCAGTACTTC
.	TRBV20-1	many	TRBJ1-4	CSARNPATNEKLFF	TGCAGTGCTAGAAACCCCGCAACTAATGAAAAACTGTTTTTT
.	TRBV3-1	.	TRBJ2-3	CASSLTDSSLDTQYF	TGTGCCAGCAGCCTGACGGACTCATCCCTTGATACGCAGTATTTT
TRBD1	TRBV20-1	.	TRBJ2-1	CSARDQGQGVYNEQFF	TGCAGTGCTAGAGATCAAGGACAGGGGGTTTACAATGAGCAGTTCTTC
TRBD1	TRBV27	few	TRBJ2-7	CASSLTGGASEQYF	TGTGCCAGCAGTCTAACAGGGGGCGCATCCGAGCAGTACTTC
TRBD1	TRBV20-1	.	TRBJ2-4	CSARELQGWGVQYF	TGCAGTGCTAGAGAGCTACAGGGGTGGGGCGTTCAGTACTTC
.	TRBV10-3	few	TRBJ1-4	CAIRDKTNEKLFF	TGTGCCATCCGGGACAAAACTAATGAAAAACTGTTTTTT
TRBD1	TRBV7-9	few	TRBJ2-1	CASSPQGQGDNEQFF	TGTGCCAGCAGTCCACAGGGGCAGGGTGACAATGAGCAGTTCTTC
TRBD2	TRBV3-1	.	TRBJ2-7	CASSRGSGRLSYEQYF	TGTGCCAGCAGCCGCGGCAGCGGGAGGCTTTCCTACGAGCAGTACTTC
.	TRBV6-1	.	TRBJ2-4	CASSEEDMKLQYF	TGTGCCAGCAGTGAAGAAGACATGAAGTTGCAGTACTTC
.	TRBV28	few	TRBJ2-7	CASSSPGHGSYEQYF	TGTGCCAGCAGTTCCCCGGGACACGGATCCTACGAGCAGTACTTC
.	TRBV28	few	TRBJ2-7	CASSAGHNSYEQYF	TGTGCCAGCAGTGCGGGACACAACTCCTACGAGCAGTACTTC
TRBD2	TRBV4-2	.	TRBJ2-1	CASSLTTGTTYNEQFF	TGTGCCAGCAGCCTGACCACCGGGACTACATACAATGAGCAGTTCTTC
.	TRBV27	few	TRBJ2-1	CASSLTGLYNEQFF	TGTGCCAGCAGTTTAACGGGGCTTTACAATGAGCAGTTCTTC
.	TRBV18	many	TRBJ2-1	CASSPHEKGYGFF	TGTGCCAGCTCACCACATGAGAAGGGATATGGGTTCTTC
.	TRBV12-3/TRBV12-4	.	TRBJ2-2	CASSLPGARASNTGELFF	TGTGCCAGCAGTTTACCCGGGGCTAGGGCGTCGAACACCGGGGAGCTGTTTTTT